The text below deals with one T cell receptor (beta chain). The antigen remains undetermined. PCR used 60 Vbeta primers and 13 Jbeta primers. Using immunoSEQ multiplex PCR, the repertoire was profiled, and TCRdb retains in-frame clones only, with some absent. Among 140,000 or so clones listed, nearly 90% were seen once. The data are from a study of cytomegalovirus exposure and HLA in healthy donors. Germline CDR1 MNHEY, CDR2 SMNVEV (reference sequence). The CDR3 sequence is 17 residues long. Trimming removed 6 bases from V and 4 bases from J; junction bases left unmatched: 15. Points from the study as a whole: Later analysis demonstrated an association between a missense DCLRE1C variant and TCR beta V- and J-gene trimming.

The sequence was collected from a woman aged 40 to 55 in good health and CMV-seronegative. The chain recombines TRBV27 with TRBJ2-1; 7 nucleotides match TRBD2. Source material: PBMCs. CDR3 loop: CASSSYSGLRGYNEQFF. In nucleotides, the CDR3 is TGTGCCAGCAGCTCCTATAGCGGGCTAAGGGGATACAATGAGCAGTTCTTC.